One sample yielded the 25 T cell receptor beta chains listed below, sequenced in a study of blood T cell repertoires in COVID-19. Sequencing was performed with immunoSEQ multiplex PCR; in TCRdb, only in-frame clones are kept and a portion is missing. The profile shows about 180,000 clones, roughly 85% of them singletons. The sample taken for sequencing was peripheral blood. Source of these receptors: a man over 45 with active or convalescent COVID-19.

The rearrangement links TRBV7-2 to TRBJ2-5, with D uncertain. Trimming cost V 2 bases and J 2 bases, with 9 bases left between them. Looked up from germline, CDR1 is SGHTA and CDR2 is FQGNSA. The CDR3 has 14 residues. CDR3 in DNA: TGTGCCAGCAGCTTAATGTCAACTCAAGAGACCCAGTACTTC. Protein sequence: CASSLMSTQETQYF.

The CDR3 loop reads CASSLAGTSGLGSYEQYF. The CDR3 region has the DNA TGTGCCAGCAGCTTAGCCGGGACTAGCGGGTTAGGATCGTACGAGCAGTACTTC. V gene TRBV5-6 combines with J gene TRBJ2-7; 12 nucleotides match TRBD2. CDR3 length equals 18 residues. J gave up 4 bases and V 2 bases, and 13 bases lay outside the gene matches. Germline V gene data show CDR1 as SGHDT and CDR2 as YYEEEE.

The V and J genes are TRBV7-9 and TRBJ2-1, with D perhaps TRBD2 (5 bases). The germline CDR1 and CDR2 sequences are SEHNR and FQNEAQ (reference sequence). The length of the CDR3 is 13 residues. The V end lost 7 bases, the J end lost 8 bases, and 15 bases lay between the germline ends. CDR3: CASTPVAGDEQFF. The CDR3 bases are TGTGCCAGCACCCCAGTCGCGGGCGATGAGCAGTTCTTC.

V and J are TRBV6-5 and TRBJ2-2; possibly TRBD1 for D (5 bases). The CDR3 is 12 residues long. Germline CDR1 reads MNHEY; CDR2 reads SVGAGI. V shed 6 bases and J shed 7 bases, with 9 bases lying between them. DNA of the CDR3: TGTGCCAGCAGGCAGGGTGACGGGGAGCTGTTTTTT. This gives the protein CASRQGDGELFF.

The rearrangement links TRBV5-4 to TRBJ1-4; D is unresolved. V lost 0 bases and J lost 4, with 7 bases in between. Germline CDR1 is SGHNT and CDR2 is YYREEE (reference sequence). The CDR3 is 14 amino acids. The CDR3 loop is CASSLATDNEKLFF. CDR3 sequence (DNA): TGTGCCAGCAGCTTGGCTACAGATAATGAAAAACTGTTTTTT.

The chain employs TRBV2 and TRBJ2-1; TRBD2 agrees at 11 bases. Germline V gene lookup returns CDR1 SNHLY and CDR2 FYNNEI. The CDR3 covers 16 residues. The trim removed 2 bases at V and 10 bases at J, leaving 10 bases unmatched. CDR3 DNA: TGTGCCAGCAGTGAAAGGGGTCTAGCGGGAGGAGGCGAGCAGTTCTTC. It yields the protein CASSERGLAGGGEQFF.

The CDR3 reads CASSLRLAGVRETQYF. In DNA form, the CDR3 reads TGTGCCAGCAGTTTACGTTTGGCGGGAGTTAGGGAGACCCAGTACTTC. The V and J genes are TRBV27 and TRBJ2-5; 7 bases line up with TRBD2. This CDR3 has 16 residues. With 2 bases clipped from V and 5 bases from J, the junction kept 11 bases outside the gene matches. CDR1 and CDR2 (germline): MNHEY, SMNVEV (reference sequence).

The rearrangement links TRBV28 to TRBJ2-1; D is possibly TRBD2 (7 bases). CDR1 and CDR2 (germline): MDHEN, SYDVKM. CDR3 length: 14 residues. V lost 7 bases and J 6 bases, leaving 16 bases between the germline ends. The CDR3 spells CASISGGRRNEQFF. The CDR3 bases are TGTGCCAGCATCTCGGGGGGCCGACGCAATGAGCAGTTCTTC.

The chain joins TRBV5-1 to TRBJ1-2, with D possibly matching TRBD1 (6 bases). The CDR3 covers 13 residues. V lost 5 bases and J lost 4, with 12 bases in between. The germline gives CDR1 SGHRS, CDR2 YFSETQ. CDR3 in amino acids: CASRTGGLYGYTF. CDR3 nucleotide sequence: TGCGCCAGCAGGACCGGGGGGCTCTATGGCTACACCTTC.

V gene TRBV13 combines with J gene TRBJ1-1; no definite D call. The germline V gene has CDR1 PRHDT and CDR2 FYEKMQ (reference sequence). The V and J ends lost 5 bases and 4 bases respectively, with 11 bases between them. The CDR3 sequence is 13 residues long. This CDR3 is CASSLWSSTEAFF. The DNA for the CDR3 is TGTGCCAGCAGCCTTTGGTCGAGCACTGAAGCTTTCTTT.

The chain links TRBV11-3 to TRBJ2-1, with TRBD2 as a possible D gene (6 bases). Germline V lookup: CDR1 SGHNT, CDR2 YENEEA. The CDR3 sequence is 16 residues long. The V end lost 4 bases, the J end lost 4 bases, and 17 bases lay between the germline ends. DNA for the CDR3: TGTGCCAGCAGCTCCAGGGTCTCCGGGGGATACAATGAGCAGTTCTTC. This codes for CASSSRVSGGYNEQFF.

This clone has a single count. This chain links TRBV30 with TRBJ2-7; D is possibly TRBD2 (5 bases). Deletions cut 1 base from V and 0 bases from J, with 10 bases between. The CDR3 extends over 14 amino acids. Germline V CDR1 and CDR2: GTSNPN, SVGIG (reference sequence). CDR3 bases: TGTGCCTGGAGTGCCGGGATTTACTCCTACGAGCAGTACTTC. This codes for CAWSAGIYSYEQYF.

The CDR3 nucleotides read TGTGCCAGCAATACCGGGACAGGGCCTGTTGAGCAGTTCTTC. Amino acids: CASNTGTGPVEQFF. J is TRBJ2-1 and V is TRBV6-5; TRBD1 matches at 9 bases. This CDR3 comprises 14 residues. Trimming cost V 7 bases and J 9 bases; bases outside gene matches: 10. The germline V gene encodes CDR1 MNHEY and CDR2 SVGAGI.

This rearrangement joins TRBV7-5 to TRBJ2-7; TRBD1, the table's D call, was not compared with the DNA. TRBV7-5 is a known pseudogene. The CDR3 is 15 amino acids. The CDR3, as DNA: TGTGTCAGAAGCTCATCAACAGGGGGCGGGTACGAGCAGTACTTC. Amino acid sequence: CVRSSSTGGGYEQYF.

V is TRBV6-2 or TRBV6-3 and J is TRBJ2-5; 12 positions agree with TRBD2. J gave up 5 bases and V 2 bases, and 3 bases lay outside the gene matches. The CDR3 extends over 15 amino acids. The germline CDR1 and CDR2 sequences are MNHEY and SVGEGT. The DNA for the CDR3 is TGTGCCAGCAGTTACCGTGGGACTAGCGGGGAGACCCAGTACTTC. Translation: CASSYRGTSGETQYF.

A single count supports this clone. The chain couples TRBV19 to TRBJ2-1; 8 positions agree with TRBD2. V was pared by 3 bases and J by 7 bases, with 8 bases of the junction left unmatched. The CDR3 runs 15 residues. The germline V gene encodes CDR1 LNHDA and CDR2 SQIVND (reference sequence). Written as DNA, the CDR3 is TGTGCCAGTAGTATGATTCAGCGGGAGACGAATGAGCAGTTCTTC. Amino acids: CASSMIQRETNEQFF.

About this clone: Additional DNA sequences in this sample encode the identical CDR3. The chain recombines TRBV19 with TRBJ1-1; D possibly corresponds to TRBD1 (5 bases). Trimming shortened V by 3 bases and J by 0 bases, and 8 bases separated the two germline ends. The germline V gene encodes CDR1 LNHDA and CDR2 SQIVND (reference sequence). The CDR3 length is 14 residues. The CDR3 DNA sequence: TGTGCCAGTAGTATCCAGGGAATGAACACTGAAGCTTTCTTT. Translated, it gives CASSIQGMNTEAFF.

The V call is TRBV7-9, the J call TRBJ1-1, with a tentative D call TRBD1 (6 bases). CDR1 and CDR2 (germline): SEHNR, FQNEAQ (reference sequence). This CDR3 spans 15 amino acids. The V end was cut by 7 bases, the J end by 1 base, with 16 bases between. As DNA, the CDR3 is TGTGCCAGCACCCCCCGCGGACAGAAGAACACTGAAGCTTTCTTT. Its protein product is CASTPRGQKNTEAFF.

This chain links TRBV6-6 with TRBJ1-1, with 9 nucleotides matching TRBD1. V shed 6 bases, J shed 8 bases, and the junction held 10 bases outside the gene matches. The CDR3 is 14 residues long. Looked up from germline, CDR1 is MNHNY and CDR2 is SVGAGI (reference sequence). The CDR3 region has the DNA TGTGCCAGCAGGGGACAGGGATCGTCCCAGGAAGCTTTCTTT. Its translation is CASRGQGSSQEAFF.

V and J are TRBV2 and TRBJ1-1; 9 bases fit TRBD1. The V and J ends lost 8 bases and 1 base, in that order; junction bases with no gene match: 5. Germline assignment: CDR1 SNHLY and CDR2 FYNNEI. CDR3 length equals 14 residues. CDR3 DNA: TGTGCCAGCTTGGAACAGGGGGCGAACACTGAAGCTTTCTTT. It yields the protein CASLEQGANTEAFF.

Written as DNA, the CDR3 is TGTGCCACCAAAGGATTCGGAGGACAGGGCGAGGAGCAGTACTTC. It is translated as CATKGFGGQGEEQYF. The gene calls are TRBV24-1 and TRBJ2-7, with 8 bases fitting TRBD1. The CDR3 extends over 15 amino acids. The germline gives CDR1 KGHDR, CDR2 SFDVKD. Trimming removed 8 bases from V and 7 bases from J; junction bases left unmatched: 15.

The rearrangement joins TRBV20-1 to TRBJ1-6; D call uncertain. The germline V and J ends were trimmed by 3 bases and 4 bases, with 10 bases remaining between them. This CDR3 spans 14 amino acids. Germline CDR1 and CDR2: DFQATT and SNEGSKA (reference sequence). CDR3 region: CSASGQNYNSPLHF. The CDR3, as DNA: TGCAGTGCTAGTGGTCAGAATTATAATTCACCCCTCCACTTT.

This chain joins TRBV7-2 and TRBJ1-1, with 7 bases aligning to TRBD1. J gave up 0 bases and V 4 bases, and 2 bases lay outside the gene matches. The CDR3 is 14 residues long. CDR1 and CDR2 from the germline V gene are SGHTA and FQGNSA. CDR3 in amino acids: CASSWDSMNTEAFF. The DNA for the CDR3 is TGTGCCAGCAGCTGGGACAGCATGAACACTGAAGCTTTCTTT.

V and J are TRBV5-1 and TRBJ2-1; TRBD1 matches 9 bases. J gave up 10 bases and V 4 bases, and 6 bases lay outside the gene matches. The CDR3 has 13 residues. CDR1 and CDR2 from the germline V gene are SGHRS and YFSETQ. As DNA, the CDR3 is TGCGCCAGCAGCCGGGGACAGGGCGGGGAGCAGTTCTTC. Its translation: CASSRGQGGEQFF.

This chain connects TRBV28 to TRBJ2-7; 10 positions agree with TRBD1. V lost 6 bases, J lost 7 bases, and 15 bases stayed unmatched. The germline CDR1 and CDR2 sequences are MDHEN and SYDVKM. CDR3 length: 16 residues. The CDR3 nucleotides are TGTGCCAGCAGCGCCATCGGCATCGACAGGGGGCGGGAGCAGTACTTC. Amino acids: CASSAIGIDRGREQYF.